These 24 T cell receptor beta chains were all obtained from the same sample, sequenced in a study of T cell responses to AZD1222 COVID-19 vaccine. Data came from immunoSEQ multiplex PCR; TCRdb stores just in-frame clones and leaves some out. This sample carries some 140,000 clones, about 87% of them seen once, and the ten largest clones take around 3.1%. The sample consisted of peripheral blood, taken on day 0 of AZD1222 vaccination. Receptors originate from an adult in good health.

This rearrangement joins TRBV4-3 to TRBJ1-3; no clear D. V shed 0 bases and J shed 7 bases, with 4 bases lying between them. Germline CDR1 reads LGHNA; CDR2 reads YSLEER. CDR3 length equals 12 residues. This CDR3 reads CASSQDFNTIYF. The DNA for the CDR3 is TGCGCCAGCAGCCAAGATTTTAACACCATATATTTT.

The rearrangement uses TRBV28 and TRBJ2-7; possibly TRBD1 or TRBD2 for D (5 bases each). V was shortened by 7 bases and J by 2 bases, with 15 bases between the two germline ends. The germline V gene has CDR1 MDHEN and CDR2 SYDVKM. CDR3 length equals 14 residues. CDR3 protein: CASTARDATYEQYF. The CDR3 DNA reads TGTGCCAGCACCGCCCGGGACGCTACCTACGAGCAGTACTTC.

This chain connects TRBV5-1 to TRBJ1-3; the D is unclear. Germline V CDR1 and CDR2: SGHRS, YFSETQ. The CDR3 length is 14 residues. Trimming took 5 bases from V and 0 from J, leaving 9 bases between them. Here the CDR3 reads CASSWGSSGNTIYF. The CDR3 DNA is TGCGCCAGCAGTTGGGGTAGCTCTGGAAACACCATATATTTT. The whole variable domain, remainder taken from reference TRBV5-1 and TRBJ1-3, is KAGVTQTPRYLIKTRGQQVTLSCSPISGHRSVSWYQQTPGQGLQFLFEYFSETQRNKGNFPGRFSGRQFSNSRSEMNVSTLELGDSALYLCASSWGSSGNTIYFGEGSWLTVV.

This rearrangement joins TRBV7-2 to TRBJ1-3; maybe TRBD1 (5 bases). Germline values: CDR1 SGHTA, CDR2 FQGNSA. V lost 5 bases and J 4 bases, leaving 9 bases between the germline ends. The CDR3 runs to 13 residues. The CDR3 region has the DNA TGTGCCAGCAGCGCAGGGTCAGGAAACACCATATATTTT. It translates to CASSAGSGNTIYF.

The gene calls are TRBV6-5 and TRBJ1-2; 8 bases are shared with TRBD1. CDR1 and CDR2 (germline): MNHEY, SVGAGI. Unmatched junction bases numbered 10, after V lost 5 bases and J lost 8 bases. The CDR3 totals 14 residues. Here the CDR3 DNA reads TGTGCCAGCAGTACGACAGGGGCCTATGCGGGCTACACCTTC. Translation gives CASSTTGAYAGYTF.

The J gene is TRBJ1-1, the V gene TRBV7-2, with 8 positions matching TRBD1. Germline values: CDR1 SGHTA, CDR2 FQGNSA. The CDR3 is 14 amino acids. V trimming: 5 bases; J trimming: 4 bases; junction bases outside the gene matches: 6. The CDR3 sequence: CASSLQGGGTEAFF. The DNA of the CDR3 is TGTGCCAGCAGCCTACAGGGGGGCGGCACTGAAGCTTTCTTT.

The gene calls are TRBV19 and TRBJ2-5; TRBD1 is a possible D gene (7 bases). The CDR3 loop spans 15 amino acids. Per germline, CDR1 LNHDA and CDR2 SQIVND (reference sequence). The V end was cut by 5 bases, the J end by 5 bases, with 18 bases between. DNA for the CDR3: TGTGCCAGTAGTGCCCGACAGGGAGGTTGGGAGACCCAGTACTTC. Its protein is CASSARQGGWETQYF.

The genes are TRBV5-4 and TRBJ1-2; the match to TRBD1 covers 7 bases. J was trimmed by 0 bases and V by 0 bases; bases with no gene match: 2. The germline V gene encodes CDR1 SGHNT and CDR2 YYREEE (reference sequence). The CDR3 is made up of 15 amino acids. The CDR3 DNA is TGTGCCAGCAGCTTGGTACAGGGGACTAACTATGGCTACACCTTC. It is translated as CASSLVQGTNYGYTF.

The V and J genes are TRBV11-3 and TRBJ2-3, with TRBD1 matching 7 bases. Looked up from germline, CDR1 is SGHNT and CDR2 is YENEEA. CDR3 length: 15 residues. Trimming cost V 3 bases and J 4 bases; bases outside gene matches: 7. CDR3 amino acids: CASSFNGQGADTQYF. The CDR3 nucleotides are TGTGCCAGCAGCTTCAATGGCCAGGGGGCAGATACGCAGTATTTT.

The chain employs TRBV10-3 and TRBJ2-2; no definite D call. The V end was cut by 9 bases, the J end by 4 bases, with 9 bases between. In germline, CDR1 is ENHRY, CDR2 SYGVKD. The length of the CDR3 is 12 residues. The CDR3 DNA reads as TGTGCCATAGGGCGTGGCACCGGGGAGCTGTTTTTT. This codes for CAIGRGTGELFF.

This chain joins TRBV10-3 and TRBJ1-4; maybe TRBD1 (6 bases). This CDR3 is 15 amino acids long. Germline values: CDR1 ENHRY, CDR2 SYGVKD. With 4 bases removed from V and 4 bases from J, the gap between germline ends came to 13 bases. For the CDR3, the DNA is TGTGCCATCAGTGCCGGGACACCAATTAATGAAAAACTGTTTTTT. Encoded protein: CAISAGTPINEKLFF.

The V gene is TRBV4-1, the J gene TRBJ2-1; TRBD1 matches at 9 bases. This CDR3 has 18 residues. V lost 3 bases, J lost 10 bases, and 19 bases stayed unmatched. Germline CDR1 MGHRA, CDR2 YSYEKL. DNA for the CDR3: TGCGCCAGCAGCCAGCAGGGACCATCGGGACAGGGAGGTCACGAGCAGTTCTTC. This translates into CASSQQGPSGQGGHEQFF.

The chain carries TRBV7-9 and TRBJ2-7, with 13 bases that match TRBD2. The CDR3 extends over 15 amino acids. Germline loops: CDR1 SEHNR, CDR2 FQNEAQ (reference sequence). Trimming at V came to 4 bases and at J to 2 bases, leaving 2 bases not matched to a gene. The CDR3 loop reads CASSYGTSGTYEQYF. For the CDR3, the DNA is TGTGCCAGCAGCTACGGGACTAGCGGGACCTACGAGCAGTACTTC.

In this sample, this clone turned up a few times. The J gene is TRBJ1-1, the V gene TRBV7-2; D gene ambiguous. Deletions cut 2 bases from V and 1 base from J, with 8 bases between. CDR1 and CDR2 from the germline V gene are SGHTA and FQGNSA. The CDR3 runs 14 residues. CDR3 residues: CASSLLASNTEAFF. The CDR3 DNA is TGTGCCAGCAGCTTACTAGCGTCGAACACTGAAGCTTTCTTT. The full variable domain, completed using reference TRBV7-2 and TRBJ1-1, is GAGVSQSPSNKVTEKGKDVELRCDPISGHTALYWYRQSLGQGLEFLIYFQGNSAPDKSGLPSDRFSAERTGGSVSTLTIQRTQQEDSAVYLCASSLLASNTEAFFGQGTRLTVV.

The gene calls are TRBV6-2 or TRBV6-3 and TRBJ1-5; unclear D gene. The V end lost 6 bases, the J end lost 11 bases, and 17 bases lay between the germline ends. Germline CDR1 is MNHEY and CDR2 is SVGEGT. The CDR3 consists of 13 residues. The CDR3 DNA is TGTGCCAGCAGCCGTCTTGACATTCATTCCCAGCATTTT. It yields the protein CASSRLDIHSQHF.

This sequence joins TRBV11-2 and TRBJ1-6; maybe TRBD1 (5 bases). V was shortened by 2 bases and J by 6 bases, with 20 bases between the two germline ends. The CDR3 contains 18 residues. CDR1 and CDR2 from the germline V gene are SGHAT and FQNNGV. The chain's CDR3 is CASSLSFRGQDINSPLHF. The CDR3 bases are TGTGCCAGCAGCTTATCTTTTCGAGGGCAGGACATTAATTCACCCCTCCACTTT.

The rearrangement joins TRBV19 to TRBJ1-1, with a possible D match to TRBD1 (5 bases). This CDR3 has 15 residues. V was cut by 5 bases and J by 0 bases, with 13 bases left in between. Germline CDR1 is LNHDA and CDR2 is SQIVND (reference sequence). Here the CDR3 reads CASSFSTGLNTEAFF. In DNA form, the CDR3 reads TGTGCCAGTAGTTTCTCCACAGGATTGAACACTGAAGCTTTCTTT.

The genes are TRBV5-1 and TRBJ1-1; 9 bases fit TRBD1. The V segment lost 4 bases and the J segment 1 base; nucleotides outside the gene matches: 5. Germline CDR1 reads SGHRS; CDR2 reads YFSETQ. The CDR3 runs 15 residues. The DNA for the CDR3 is TGCGCCAGCAGCCTCGGGACAGGGTCGAACACTGAAGCTTTCTTT. This sequence encodes CASSLGTGSNTEAFF.

The chain is built from TRBV6-5 and TRBJ1-1; 9 nucleotides match TRBD1. The germline CDR1 and CDR2 sequences are MNHEY and SVGAGI. The CDR3 is made up of 14 amino acids. Trimming took 6 bases from V and 10 from J; bases not matched to a gene: 12. The CDR3 DNA sequence: TGTGCCAGCAGGGACCGGGACAGGGCTCTCCTAGCTTTCTTT. As protein: CASRDRDRALLAFF.

The chain joins TRBV7-2 to TRBJ2-1, with 7 bases lining up with TRBD1. This CDR3 is built from 14 residues. CDR1 and CDR2 (germline): SGHTA, FQGNSA. With V trimmed by 5 bases and J by 3 bases, 4 bases remained unmatched. CDR3 nucleotides: TGTGCCAGCAGCCAGGGACAGCACTACAATGAGCAGTTCTTC. It specifies CASSQGQHYNEQFF.

In DNA, the CDR3 is TGTGCCAGTAGTATTAGGGGGGCTCGCACTAATGAAAAACTGTTTTTT. Amino acids: CASSIRGARTNEKLFF. This chain joins TRBV19 and TRBJ1-4, with D maybe TRBD1 (6 bases). Germline V gives CDR1 LNHDA, CDR2 SQIVND (reference sequence). The V end lost 3 bases, the J end lost 2 bases, and 13 bases lay between the germline ends. The CDR3 sequence is 16 residues long. The whole variable domain, filled in from reference TRBV19 and TRBJ1-4, reads DGGITQSPKYLFRKEGQNVTLSCEQNLNHDAMYWYRQDPGQGLRLIYYSQIVNDFQKGDIAEGYSVSREKKESFPLTVTSAQKNPTAFYLCASSIRGARTNEKLFFGSGTQLSVL.

The chain joins TRBV28 to TRBJ1-4; unclear D gene. Per germline, CDR1 MDHEN and CDR2 SYDVKM. V dropped 6 bases and J dropped 3 bases, with 14 bases sitting between them. The CDR3 runs 15 residues. The DNA of the CDR3 is TGTGCCAGCAGCTCTGTTTGGTTCTCTAATGAAAAACTGTTTTTT. This gives the protein CASSSVWFSNEKLFF.

J is TRBJ2-1 and V is TRBV4-3, with D unclear. The CDR3 length is 15 residues. Per the germline V gene, CDR1 is LGHNA and CDR2 is YSLEER. V lost 4 bases, J lost 3 bases, and 13 bases lay in between. CDR3 loop: CASSRIHQSYNEQFF. CDR3 bases: TGCGCCAGCAGCCGAATCCACCAGAGCTACAATGAGCAGTTCTTC.

The V call is TRBV7-9, the J call TRBJ1-1; the D gene is possibly TRBD1 (6 bases). The CDR3 covers 11 residues. The germline gives CDR1 SEHNR, CDR2 FQNEAQ (reference sequence). V was clipped by 5 bases and J by 8 bases, with 9 bases between them. The DNA for the CDR3 is TGTGCCAGCAGCCGGACAGCCGAAGCTTTCTTT. Translation: CASSRTAEAFF.